This T cell receptor (beta chain) derives from a study of PD-L1 blockade in urothelial cancer. Trimming took 5 bases from V and 0 from J, leaving 11 bases between them. The CDR3 sequence is 15 residues long. CDR1 and CDR2 (germline): KGHSH, LQKENI. Synthetic TCR analog templates were added to each PCR reaction. The table came from immunoSEQ multiplex PCR; TCRdb's copy has only in-frame clones and leaves some out. The table records some 84,000 clones, around 80% of them present only once. Sequenced material: PBMCs, taken around atezolizumab (anti-PD-L1) treatment. The chain uses TRBV18 and TRBJ2-1, with a possible D match to TRBD1 (5 bases). The receptor was isolated from a man in his sixties or seventies with urothelial cancer. The CDR3 spells CASSTRQYSYNEQFF. DNA for the CDR3: TGTGCCAGCTCAACTCGACAGTACTCCTACAATGAGCAGTTCTTC.